The 15 T cell receptor beta chains presented below share a single source sample, sequenced in a study of T cell responses to AZD1222 COVID-19 vaccine. Clones were read by immunoSEQ multiplex PCR, and TCRdb kept only the in-frame ones, dropping some. The profile shows some 60,000 clones, 65% to 90% of them singletons. The sample was peripheral blood, taken 28 days after the second AZD1222 dose. Receptors were obtained from an adult who received the AZD1222 COVID-19 vaccine.

The V and J genes are TRBV10-3 and TRBJ2-1, with 9 bases identical to TRBD1. The CDR3 is made up of 18 amino acids. Germline V CDR1 and CDR2: ENHRY, SYGVKD. V shed 4 bases, J shed 7 bases, and the junction held 17 bases outside the gene matches. The CDR3 reads CAISVMGPGTGSKNEQFF. The CDR3 DNA follows: TGTGCCATCAGTGTTATGGGGCCCGGGACAGGGTCTAAGAATGAGCAGTTCTTC.

The rearrangement links TRBV4-2 to TRBJ1-2, with D uncertain. Germline assignment: CDR1 LGHNA and CDR2 YNFKEQ. The CDR3 sequence is 14 residues long. Trimming shortened V by 1 base and J by 7 bases, and 13 bases separated the two germline ends. In DNA form, the CDR3 reads TGTGCCAGCAGCCAAGCTGGAGGGAATCTTGGCTACACCTTC. Amino acid sequence: CASSQAGGNLGYTF.

The V call is TRBV5-1, the J call TRBJ2-3; D possibly corresponds to TRBD1 (5 bases). Per germline, CDR1 SGHRS and CDR2 YFSETQ. V shed 5 bases and J shed 1 base, with 20 bases lying between them. The CDR3 is 17 amino acids. The CDR3 coding sequence is TGCGCCAGCAGGGGATATAAAGGGGAAGGGGGCACAGATACGCAGTATTTT. This gives the protein CASRGYKGEGGTDTQYF.

The J gene is TRBJ1-2, the V gene TRBV28; D possibly corresponds to TRBD1 (5 bases). This CDR3 comprises 13 residues. The germline gives CDR1 MDHEN, CDR2 SYDVKM. V gave up 4 bases and J gave up 8 bases, with 14 bases separating them. The chain's CDR3 is CASSSTNQGGYTF. In DNA form, the CDR3 reads TGTGCCAGCAGTTCCACAAATCAGGGAGGCTACACCTTC.

The chain is built from TRBV2 and TRBJ1-5; no definite D call. This CDR3 contains 12 residues. Per the germline V gene, CDR1 is SNHLY and CDR2 is FYNNEI. V gave up 6 bases and J gave up 7 bases, with 10 bases separating them. CDR3 DNA: TGTGCCAGCAGCCGTGACCTACAGCCCCAGCATTTT. Translating it yields CASSRDLQPQHF.

The V call is TRBV5-6, the J call TRBJ1-2; possible D gene TRBD1, 5 bases. Germline CDR1 reads SGHDT; CDR2 reads YYEEEE. This CDR3 contains 14 residues. The V end was cut by 4 bases, the J end by 4 bases, with 14 bases between. The DNA for the CDR3 is TGTGCCAGCAGCGGGGGACGGAGGCTCTATGGCTACACCTTC. The encoded protein is CASSGGRRLYGYTF. The variable domain in full, completed from reference TRBV5-6 and TRBJ1-2, reads DAGVTQSPTHLIKTRGQQVTLRCSPKSGHDTVSWYQQALGQGPQFIFQYYEEEERQRGNFPDRFSGHQFPNYSSELNVNALLLGDSALYLCASSGGRRLYGYTFGSGTRLTVV.

The chain couples TRBV7-2 to TRBJ2-3, with D maybe TRBD2 (6 bases). Trimming cost V 5 bases and J 8 bases, with 11 bases left between them. This CDR3 spans 12 amino acids. The germline gives CDR1 SGHTA, CDR2 FQGNSA. CDR3 loop: CASSPPGGTQYF. The CDR3 bases are TGTGCCAGCAGCCCCCCCGGGGGTACGCAGTATTTT.

The genes are TRBV19 and TRBJ1-2; no reliable D call. The V end lost 3 bases, the J end lost 5 bases, and 19 bases lay between the germline ends. The CDR3 is 16 amino acids. Per the germline V gene, CDR1 is LNHDA and CDR2 is SQIVND (reference sequence). The CDR3 reads CASSIGRTLGGYGYTF. As DNA, the CDR3 is TGTGCCAGTAGTATTGGACGGACTCTCGGTGGGTATGGCTACACCTTC. Filled out from reference TRBV19 and TRBJ1-2, the complete variable domain reads DGGITQSPKYLFRKEGQNVTLSCEQNLNHDAMYWYRQDPGQGLRLIYYSQIVNDFQKGDIAEGYSVSREKKESFPLTVTSAQKNPTAFYLCASSIGRTLGGYGYTFGSGTRLTVV.

The chain has TRBV6-5 and TRBJ2-2, with D perhaps assigned TRBD1 or TRBD2 (6 bases each). Germline loops: CDR1 MNHEY, CDR2 SVGAGI. The CDR3 has 13 amino acids. Trimming shortened V by 6 bases and J by 6 bases, and 11 bases separated the two germline ends. The CDR3 is CASRRGLAGELFF. For the CDR3, the DNA is TGTGCCAGCAGACGGGGGCTCGCCGGGGAGCTGTTTTTT.

The V and J genes are TRBV4-1 and TRBJ1-1; perhaps TRBD1 as D (5 bases). Germline CDR1 is MGHRA and CDR2 is YSYEKL. V was pared by 4 bases and J by 4 bases, with 19 bases between. This CDR3 has 16 residues. CDR3 in amino acids: CASSPGVGSYTTEAFF. The CDR3 DNA sequence: TGCGCCAGCAGCCCGGGGGTCGGCTCATACACCACTGAAGCTTTCTTT.

The chain carries TRBV28 and TRBJ1-4, with 8 bases fitting TRBD1. J lost 12 bases, V lost 6 bases, and 18 bases had no gene match. There are 16 residues in the CDR3. CDR1 and CDR2 (germline): MDHEN, SYDVKM. CDR3 nucleotide sequence: TGTGCCAGCAGCCCAGCCGGCAGGGGGCGAGTTGTTGAACTGTTTTTT. Translated, it gives CASSPAGRGRVVELFF. Complete variable domain (other parts from reference TRBV28 and TRBJ1-4): DVKVTQSSRYLVKRTGEKVFLECVQDMDHENMFWYRQDPGLGLRLIYFSYDVKMKEKGDIPEGYSVSREKKERFSLILESASTNQTSMYLCASSPAGRGRVVELFFGSGTQLSVL.

The chain uses TRBV5-6 and TRBJ1-3; a weak D match, TRBD1 (5 bases). Trimming removed 1 base at V and 2 bases at J, with 16 bases between. Per the germline V gene, CDR1 is SGHDT and CDR2 is YYEEEE. The CDR3 consists of 17 residues. This CDR3 is CASSLFFWGTTGNTIYF. CDR3 in DNA: TGTGCCAGCAGCTTGTTCTTTTGGGGGACCACTGGAAACACCATATATTTT. Filled out from reference TRBV5-6 and TRBJ1-3, the complete variable domain reads DAGVTQSPTHLIKTRGQQVTLRCSPKSGHDTVSWYQQALGQGPQFIFQYYEEEERQRGNFPDRFSGHQFPNYSSELNVNALLLGDSALYLCASSLFFWGTTGNTIYFGEGSWLTVV.

Only one count was recorded for this clone. The chain carries TRBV29-1 and TRBJ1-5, with D tentatively TRBD1 (6 bases). Trimming took 2 bases from V and 7 from J, leaving 9 bases between them. Germline V gene data show CDR1 as SQVTM and CDR2 as ANQGSEA. This CDR3 has 12 residues. The CDR3 DNA reads TGCAGCGTTGAATCACAGGGACAGCCCCAGCATTTT. Protein sequence: CSVESQGQPQHF.

The gene calls are TRBV10-3 and TRBJ1-1, with a weak D call TRBD1 (5 bases). CDR3 length: 15 residues. V lost 4 bases to trimming and J lost 1 base, with 13 bases between them. CDR1 and CDR2 (germline): ENHRY, SYGVKD. The CDR3 bases are TGTGCCATCAGTGTAGGGGCAGAGACGAACACTGAAGCTTTCTTT. It codes for CAISVGAETNTEAFF.

The chain links TRBV28 to TRBJ2-1; D may be TRBD1 (5 bases). Trimming left V 3 bases short and J 0 bases short, with 6 bases between. CDR3 length: 14 residues. The germline V gene has CDR1 MDHEN and CDR2 SYDVKM. This CDR3 is CASSFDSSYNEQFF. CDR3 nucleotide sequence: TGTGCCAGCAGTTTTGACAGCTCCTACAATGAGCAGTTCTTC.